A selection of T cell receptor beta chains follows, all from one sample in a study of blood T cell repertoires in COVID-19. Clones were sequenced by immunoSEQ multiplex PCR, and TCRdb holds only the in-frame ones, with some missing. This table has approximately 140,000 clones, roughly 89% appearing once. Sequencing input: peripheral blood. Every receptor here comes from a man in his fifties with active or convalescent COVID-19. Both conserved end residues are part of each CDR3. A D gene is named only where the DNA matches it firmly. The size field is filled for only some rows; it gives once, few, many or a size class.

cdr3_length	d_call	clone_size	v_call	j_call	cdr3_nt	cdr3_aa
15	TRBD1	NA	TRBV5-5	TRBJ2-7	TGTGCCAGCAGCTGGGGACAGGGGGGAAACTACGAGCAGTACTTC	CASSWGQGGNYEQYF
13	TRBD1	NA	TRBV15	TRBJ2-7	TGTGCCACCAGCAGAGATAGGGACAGGGGGCAGTACTTC	CATSRDRDRGQYF
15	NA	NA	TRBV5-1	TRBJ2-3	TGCGCCAGCAGCTTGGTGCGGTCTAGCACAGATACGCAGTATTTT	CASSLVRSSTDTQYF
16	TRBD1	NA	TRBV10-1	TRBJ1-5	TGCGCCAGCTCACTTAGGGGGCAGCGGAGCAATCAGCCCCAGCATTTT	CASSLRGQRSNQPQHF
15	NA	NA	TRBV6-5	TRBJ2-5	TGTGCCAGCTTACGCCGTGGAGGGCCTCAAGAGACCCAGTACTTC	CASLRRGGPQETQYF
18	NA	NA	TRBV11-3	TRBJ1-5	TGTGCCAGCAGCTTAGTTGTGAACAGGGAAAATAGCAATCAGCCCCAGCATTTT	CASSLVVNRENSNQPQHF
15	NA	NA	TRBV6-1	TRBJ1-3	TGTGCCAGCAGTGATTTTAGGAGCTCTGGAAACACCATATATTTT	CASSDFRSSGNTIYF
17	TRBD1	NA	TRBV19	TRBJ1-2	TGTGCCAGTACCCTTATCCCGGGACAGCCTCATAACTATGGCTACACCTTC	CASTLIPGQPHNYGYTF
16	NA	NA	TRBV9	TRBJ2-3	TGTGCCAGCAGCGTAGCTCAGGGCTTCGGCACAGATACGCAGTATTTT	CASSVAQGFGTDTQYF
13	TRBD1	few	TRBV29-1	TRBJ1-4	TGCAGCGCTCAGACAGGGCTTAATGAAAAACTGTTTTTT	CSAQTGLNEKLFF
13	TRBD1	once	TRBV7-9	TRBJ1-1	TGTGCCAGCAGCCGAACAGGGGAAACTGAAGCTTTCTTT	CASSRTGETEAFF
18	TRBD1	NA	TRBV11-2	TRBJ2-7	TGTGCCAGCAGCTTAGGTTTTGTGACAGGGGGCCCCTCGGACGAGCAGTACTTC	CASSLGFVTGGPSDEQYF
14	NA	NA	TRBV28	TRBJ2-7	TGTGCCAGCAGTCTACCGGGCAGGGGCTACGAGCAGTACTTC	CASSLPGRGYEQYF
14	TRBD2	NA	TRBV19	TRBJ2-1	TGTGCCAGTAGTAATAGCGGGAGGGCCTCTGAGCAGTTCTTC	CASSNSGRASEQFF
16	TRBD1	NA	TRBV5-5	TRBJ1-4	TGTGCCAGCAGCCTGATGGGACAGGGGGCCGAAGAAAAACTGTTTTTT	CASSLMGQGAEEKLFF
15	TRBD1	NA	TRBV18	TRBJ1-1	TGTGCCAGCTCACCAGCGGGACAGGGATGGACTGAAGCTTTCTTT	CASSPAGQGWTEAFF
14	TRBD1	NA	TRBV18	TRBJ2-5	TGTGCCAGCTCACCAACAGGGGACCGGGAGACCCAGTACTTC	CASSPTGDRETQYF
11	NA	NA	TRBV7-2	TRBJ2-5	TGTGCCAGCAGCTCGCAAGAGACCCAGTACTTC	CASSSQETQYF
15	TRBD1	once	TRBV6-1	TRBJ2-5	TGTGCCAGCAGTGAAACCGGGACAGGCGGTGAGACCCAGTACTTC	CASSETGTGGETQYF
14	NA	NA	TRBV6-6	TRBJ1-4	TGTGCCAGCGGGGAGGGACACCCGAACGAAAAACTGTTTTTT	CASGEGHPNEKLFF
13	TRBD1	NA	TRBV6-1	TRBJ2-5	TGTGCCAGCAGTGACAGGGGGCCTGAGACCCAGTACTTC	CASSDRGPETQYF
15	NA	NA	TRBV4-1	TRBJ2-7	TGCGCCAGCAGCAAAGCCCACAGTCCTGATTACGAGCAGTACTTC	CASSKAHSPDYEQYF
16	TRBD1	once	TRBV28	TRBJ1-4	TGTGCCAGCAGTCCCAGACAGGGGCAAACTAATGAAAAACTGTTTTTT	CASSPRQGQTNEKLFF
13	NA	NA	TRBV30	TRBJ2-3	TGTGCCTGGAGTGTAGGTGTGCAGGCCCCGCAGTATTTT	CAWSVGVQAPQYF
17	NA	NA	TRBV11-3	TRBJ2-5	TGTGCCAGCAGCTTAGTAGGGGACACCTCTTTTAAGGAGACCCAGTACTTC	CASSLVGDTSFKETQYF
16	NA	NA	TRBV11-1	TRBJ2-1	TGTGCCAGCAGCTTAGACAGGGCGGGGGAAATTAATGAGCAGTTCTTC	CASSLDRAGEINEQFF
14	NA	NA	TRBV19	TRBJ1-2	TGTGCCAGTTCGAACCAGGGACAAATCTATGGCTACACCTTC	CASSNQGQIYGYTF
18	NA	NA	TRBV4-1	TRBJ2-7	TGCGCCAGCAGCCAATTTTACGCAACCGCCGGGAGAAAGGACGAGCAGTACTTC	CASSQFYATAGRKDEQYF
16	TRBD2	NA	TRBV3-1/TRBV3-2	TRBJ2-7	TGTGCCAGCAGCCATCCATCGATAGCGGGGGTCTACGAGCAGTACTTC	CASSHPSIAGVYEQYF
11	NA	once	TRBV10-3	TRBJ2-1	TGTGCCATCAGGTATTTAGAGGAGCAGTTCTTC	CAIRYLEEQFF
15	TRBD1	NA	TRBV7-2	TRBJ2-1	TGTGCCAGCAGTTCCGGGACAGGGGGCCGAAATGAGCAGTTCTTC	CASSSGTGGRNEQFF
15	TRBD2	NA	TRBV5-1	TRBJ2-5	TGCGCCAGCAGCTTGTGGGGGCGGGAGGAAGAGACCCAGTACTTC	CASSLWGREEETQYF
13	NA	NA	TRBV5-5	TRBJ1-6	TGTGCCAGCAGCTTCTCACTCGATTCACCCCTCCACTTT	CASSFSLDSPLHF
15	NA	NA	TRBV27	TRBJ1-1	TGTGCCAGCTTTAACAGGGAGGGTCTGAACACTGAAGCTTTCTTT	CASFNREGLNTEAFF
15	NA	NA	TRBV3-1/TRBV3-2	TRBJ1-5	TGTGCCAGCAGCCAAGACGCAGGGGGCAATCAGCCCCAGCATTTT	CASSQDAGGNQPQHF